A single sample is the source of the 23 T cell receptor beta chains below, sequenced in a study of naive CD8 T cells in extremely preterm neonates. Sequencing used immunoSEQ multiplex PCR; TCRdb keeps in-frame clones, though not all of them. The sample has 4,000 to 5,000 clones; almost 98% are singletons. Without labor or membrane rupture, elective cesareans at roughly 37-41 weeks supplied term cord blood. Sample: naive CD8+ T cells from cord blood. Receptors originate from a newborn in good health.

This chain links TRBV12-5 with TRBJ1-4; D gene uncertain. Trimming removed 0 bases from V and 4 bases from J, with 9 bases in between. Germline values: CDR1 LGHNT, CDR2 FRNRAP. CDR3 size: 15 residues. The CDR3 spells CASGLVDHGNEKLFF. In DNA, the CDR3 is TGTGCTAGTGGTTTGGTAGATCACGGTAATGAAAAACTGTTTTTT. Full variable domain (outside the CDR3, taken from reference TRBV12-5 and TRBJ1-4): DARVTQTPRHKVTEMGQEVTMRCQPILGHNTVFWYRQTMMQGLELLAYFRNRAPLDDSGMPKDRFSAEMPDATLATLKIQPSEPRDSAVYFCASGLVDHGNEKLFFGSGTQLSVL.

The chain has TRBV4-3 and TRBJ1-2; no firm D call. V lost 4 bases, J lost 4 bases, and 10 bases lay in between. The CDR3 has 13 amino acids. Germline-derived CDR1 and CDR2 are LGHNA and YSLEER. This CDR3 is CASSPTEGYGYTF. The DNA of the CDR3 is TGCGCCAGCAGCCCGACGGAGGGCTATGGCTACACCTTC.

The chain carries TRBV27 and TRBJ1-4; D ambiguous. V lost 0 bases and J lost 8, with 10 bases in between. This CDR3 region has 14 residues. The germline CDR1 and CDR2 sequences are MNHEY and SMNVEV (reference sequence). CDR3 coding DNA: TGTGCCAGCAGTTTATCGGTTAACTCAGAAAAACTGTTTTTT. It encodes CASSLSVNSEKLFF.

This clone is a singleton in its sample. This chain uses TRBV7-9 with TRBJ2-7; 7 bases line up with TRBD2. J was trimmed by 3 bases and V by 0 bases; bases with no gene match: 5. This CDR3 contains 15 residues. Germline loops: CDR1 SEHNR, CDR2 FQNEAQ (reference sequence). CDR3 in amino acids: CASSLAGGDYYEQYF. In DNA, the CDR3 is TGTGCCAGCAGCTTAGCGGGGGGGGACTACTACGAGCAGTACTTC.

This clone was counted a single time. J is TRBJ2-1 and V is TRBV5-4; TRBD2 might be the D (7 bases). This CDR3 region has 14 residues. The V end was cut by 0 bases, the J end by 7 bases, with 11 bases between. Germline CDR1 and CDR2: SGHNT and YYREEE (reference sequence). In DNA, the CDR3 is TGTGCCAGCAGCTTGGAGGGGGGGCAAAATGAGCAGTTCTTC. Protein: CASSLEGGQNEQFF.

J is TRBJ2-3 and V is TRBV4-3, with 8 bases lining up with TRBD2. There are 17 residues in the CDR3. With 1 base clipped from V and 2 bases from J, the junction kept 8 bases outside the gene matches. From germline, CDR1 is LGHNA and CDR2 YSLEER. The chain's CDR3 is CASSQGGSGGSTDTQYF. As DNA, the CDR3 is TGCGCCAGCAGCCAAGGAGGGTCGGGGGGGTCCACAGATACGCAGTATTTT.

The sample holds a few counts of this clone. Here the CDR3 DNA reads TGTGCCAGCAGCCAAGTCACAGGGGGCTATGGCTACACCTTC. This encodes CASSQVTGGYGYTF. The V call is TRBV14, the J call TRBJ1-2; 8 nucleotides line up with TRBD1. Germline V gives CDR1 SGHDN, CDR2 FVKESK. Trimming cost V 1 base and J 4 bases; bases outside gene matches: 2. The length of the CDR3 is 14 residues.

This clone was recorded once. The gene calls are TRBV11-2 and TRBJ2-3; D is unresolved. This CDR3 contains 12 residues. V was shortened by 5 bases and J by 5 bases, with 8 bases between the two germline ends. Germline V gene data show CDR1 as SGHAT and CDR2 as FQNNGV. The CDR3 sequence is CASSPAGDTQYF. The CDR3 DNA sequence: TGTGCCAGCAGCCCCGCCGGAGATACGCAGTATTTT.

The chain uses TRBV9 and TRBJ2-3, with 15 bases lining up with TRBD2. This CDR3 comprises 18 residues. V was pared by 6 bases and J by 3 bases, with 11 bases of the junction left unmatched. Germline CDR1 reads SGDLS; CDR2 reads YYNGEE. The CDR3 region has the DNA TGTGCCAGCAAGCTCGGACTAGCGGGGGGGGGAGTAACAGATACGCAGTATTTT. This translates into CASKLGLAGGGVTDTQYF. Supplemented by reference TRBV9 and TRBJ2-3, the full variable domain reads DSGVTQTPKHLITATGQRVTLRCSPRSGDLSVYWYQQSLDQGLQFLIQYYNGEERAKGNILERFSAQQFPDLHSELNLSSLELGDSALYFCASKLGLAGGGVTDTQYFGPGTRLTVL.

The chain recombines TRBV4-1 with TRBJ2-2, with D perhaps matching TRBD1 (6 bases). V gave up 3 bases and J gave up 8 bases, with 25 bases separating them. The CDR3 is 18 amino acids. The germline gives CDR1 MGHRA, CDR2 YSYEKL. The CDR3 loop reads CASSHLGAGPPGAGELFF. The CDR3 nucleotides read TGCGCCAGCAGCCATCTGGGGGCAGGCCCCCCTGGAGCAGGGGAGCTGTTTTTT.

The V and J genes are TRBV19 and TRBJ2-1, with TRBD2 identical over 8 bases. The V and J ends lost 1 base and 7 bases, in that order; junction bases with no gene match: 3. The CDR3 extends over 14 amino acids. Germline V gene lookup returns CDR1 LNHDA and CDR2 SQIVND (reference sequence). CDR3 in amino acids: CASSIAGGPNEQFF. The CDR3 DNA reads TGTGCCAGTAGTATAGCGGGGGGGCCAAATGAGCAGTTCTTC.

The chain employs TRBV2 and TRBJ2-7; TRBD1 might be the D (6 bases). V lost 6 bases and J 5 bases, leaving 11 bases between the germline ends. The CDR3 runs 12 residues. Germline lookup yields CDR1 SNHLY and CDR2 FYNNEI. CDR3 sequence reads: CASSSGTNEQYF. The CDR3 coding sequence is TGTGCCAGCAGCTCGGGGACAAACGAGCAGTACTTC.

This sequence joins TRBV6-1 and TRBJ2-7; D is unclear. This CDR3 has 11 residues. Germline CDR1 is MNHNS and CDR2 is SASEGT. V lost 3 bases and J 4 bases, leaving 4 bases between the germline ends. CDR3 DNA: TGTGCCAGCAGTGACTCGTACGAGCAGTACTTC. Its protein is CASSDSYEQYF.

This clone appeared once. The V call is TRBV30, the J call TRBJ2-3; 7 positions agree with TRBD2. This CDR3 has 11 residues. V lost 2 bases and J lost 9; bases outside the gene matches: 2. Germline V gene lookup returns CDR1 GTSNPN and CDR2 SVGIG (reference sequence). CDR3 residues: CAWSSGETQYF. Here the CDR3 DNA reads TGTGCCTGGAGTAGCGGGGAGACGCAGTATTTT.

CDR3 loop: CASSLHPRDRETNEKLFF. In DNA form, the CDR3 reads TGTGCCAGCAGCTTACATCCCCGGGACAGGGAGACTAATGAAAAACTGTTTTTT. The chain uses TRBV7-2 and TRBJ1-4; 9 bases are shared with TRBD1. V was pared by 2 bases and J by 2 bases, with 9 bases of the junction left unmatched. CDR1 is SGHTA, CDR2 FQGNSA, per germline. The CDR3 loop spans 18 amino acids. Full variable domain (remainder filled in from reference TRBV7-2 and TRBJ1-4): GAGVSQSPSNKVTEKGKDVELRCDPISGHTALYWYRQSLGQGLEFLIYFQGNSAPDKSGLPSDRFSAERTGGSVSTLTIQRTQQEDSAVYLCASSLHPRDRETNEKLFFGSGTQLSVL.

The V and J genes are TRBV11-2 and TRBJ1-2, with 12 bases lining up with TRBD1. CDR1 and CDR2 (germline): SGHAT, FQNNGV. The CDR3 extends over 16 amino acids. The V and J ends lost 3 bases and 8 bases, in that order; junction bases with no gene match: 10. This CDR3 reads CASSLAGTGGREGYTF. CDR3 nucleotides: TGTGCCAGCAGCTTGGCCGGGACAGGGGGCAGGGAAGGCTACACCTTC.

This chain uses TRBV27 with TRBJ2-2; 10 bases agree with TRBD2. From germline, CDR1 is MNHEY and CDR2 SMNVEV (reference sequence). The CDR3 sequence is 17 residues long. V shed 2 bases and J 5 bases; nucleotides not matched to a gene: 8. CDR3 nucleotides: TGTGCCAGCAGTTTAAGGGCTAGCGGGGGAGGAACCGGGGAGCTGTTTTTT. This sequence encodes CASSLRASGGGTGELFF.

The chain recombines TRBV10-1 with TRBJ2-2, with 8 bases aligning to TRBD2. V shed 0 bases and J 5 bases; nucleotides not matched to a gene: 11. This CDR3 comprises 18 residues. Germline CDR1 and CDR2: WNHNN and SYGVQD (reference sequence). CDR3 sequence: CASSESKIGRVITGELFF. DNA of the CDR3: TGCGCCAGCAGTGAGTCGAAAATCGGGAGGGTAATAACCGGGGAGCTGTTTTTT.

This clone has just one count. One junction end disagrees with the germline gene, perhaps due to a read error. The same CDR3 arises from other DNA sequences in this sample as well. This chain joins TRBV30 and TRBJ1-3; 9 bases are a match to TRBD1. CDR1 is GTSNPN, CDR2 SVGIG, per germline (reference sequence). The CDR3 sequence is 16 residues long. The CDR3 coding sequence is TGTGCCTGGAAACACCCCCTACAGGGGGCTGGAAACACCATATACTTT. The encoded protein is CAWKHPLQGAGNTIYF.

The CDR3 loop reads CASHSYNEQFF. The CDR3 DNA sequence: TGTGCCAGTCACTCCTACAATGAGCAGTTCTTC. The V call is TRBV25-1, the J call TRBJ2-1, with D unclear. Germline lookup yields CDR1 MGHDK and CDR2 SYGVNS. V was shortened by 9 bases and J by 0 bases, with 3 bases between the two germline ends. The CDR3 totals 11 residues.

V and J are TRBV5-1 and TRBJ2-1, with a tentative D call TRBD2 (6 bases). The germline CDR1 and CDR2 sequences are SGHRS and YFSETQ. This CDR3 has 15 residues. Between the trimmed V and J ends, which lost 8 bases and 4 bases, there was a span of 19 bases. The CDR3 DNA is TGCGCCAGTTACCCTACGGGTGGGGGGTACAATGAGCAGTTCTTC. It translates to CASYPTGGGYNEQFF.

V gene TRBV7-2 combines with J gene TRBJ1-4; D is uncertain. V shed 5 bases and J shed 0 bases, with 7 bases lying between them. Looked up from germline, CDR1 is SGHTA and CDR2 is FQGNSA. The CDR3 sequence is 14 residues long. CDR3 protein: CASSPVTTNEKLFF. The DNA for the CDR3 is TGTGCCAGCAGCCCGGTTACAACTAATGAAAAACTGTTTTTT.

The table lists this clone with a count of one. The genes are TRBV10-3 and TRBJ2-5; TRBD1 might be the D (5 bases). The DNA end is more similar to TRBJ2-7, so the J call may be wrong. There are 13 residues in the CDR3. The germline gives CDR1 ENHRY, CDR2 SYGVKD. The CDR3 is CAIRTDNSYEQYF. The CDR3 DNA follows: TGTGCCATCAGGACGGACAACTCCTACGAGCAGTACTTC.